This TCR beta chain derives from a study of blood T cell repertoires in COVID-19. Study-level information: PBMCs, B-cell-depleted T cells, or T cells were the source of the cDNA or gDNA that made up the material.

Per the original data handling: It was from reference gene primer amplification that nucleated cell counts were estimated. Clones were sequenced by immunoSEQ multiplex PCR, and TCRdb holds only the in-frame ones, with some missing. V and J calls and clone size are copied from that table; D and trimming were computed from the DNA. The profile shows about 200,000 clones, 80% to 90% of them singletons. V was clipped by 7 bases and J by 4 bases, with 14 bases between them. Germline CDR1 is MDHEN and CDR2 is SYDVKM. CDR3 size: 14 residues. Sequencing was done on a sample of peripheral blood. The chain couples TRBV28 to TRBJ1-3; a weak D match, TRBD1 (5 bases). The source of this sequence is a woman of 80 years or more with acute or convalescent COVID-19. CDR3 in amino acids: CASTESRQGNTIYF. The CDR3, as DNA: TGTGCCAGCACCGAATCCCGACAGGGAAACACCATATATTTT.